A selection of T cell receptor beta chains follows, all from one sample in a study of shared clonotypes between healthy human individuals. Data came from immunoSEQ multiplex PCR; TCRdb stores just in-frame clones and leaves some out. The sample yields around 500,000 clones, roughly four fifths seen once. The sample comprised PBMCs. The receptor source for this set is a woman in her forties in good health. Some clones in this sample may be carry-over from other donors' samples. Both conserved end residues are part of each CDR3. The D gene is left open where the match is weak. Clone size, where shown, is once, few, many, or a class for clones that have expanded.

V gene,D gene,J gene,clone size,CDR3 protein,CDR3 DNA
TRBV28,.,TRBJ2-7,once,CASSTGPIYEQYF,TGTGCCAGCAGTACGGGACCGATCTACGAGCAGTACTTC
TRBV19,TRBD2,TRBJ2-3,.,CASSIGSGGRASNTQYF,TGTGCCAGTAGTATCGGTTCGGGCGGGAGGGCCAGCAATACGCAGTATTTT
TRBV5-1,.,TRBJ2-1,.,CASSLAASYNEQFF,TGCGCCAGCAGCTTGGCGGCTAGTTACAATGAGCAGTTCTTC
TRBV27,TRBD2,TRBJ2-1,.,CASAGLSPPSEQFF,TGTGCCAGTGCGGGACTATCCCCCCCCAGTGAGCAGTTCTTC
TRBV5-6,TRBD2,TRBJ2-2,.,CASSRGAGELFF,TGTGCCAGCAGCCGGGGGGCCGGGGAGCTGTTTTTT
TRBV28,TRBD1,TRBJ2-7,.,CASSLIPGTGSNREQYF,TGTGCCAGCAGTCTCATCCCCGGGACAGGGTCCAATCGCGAGCAGTACTTC
TRBV5-4,.,TRBJ2-1,once,CASTTGMTYNEQFF,TGTGCCAGTACTACAGGGATGACTTACAATGAGCAGTTCTTC
TRBV7-2,.,TRBJ2-7,.,CASSLVEGNEQYF,TGTGCCAGCAGCTTAGTAGAGGGAAACGAGCAGTACTTC
TRBV10-3,TRBD2,TRBJ2-7,.,CAISGGGSTSYEQYF,TGTGCCATCAGTGGCGGCGGGAGCACCTCCTACGAGCAGTACTTC
TRBV28,TRBD2,TRBJ2-7,.,CASTSTGLALHEQYF,TGTGCCAGCACATCAACGGGACTAGCATTACACGAGCAGTACTTC
TRBV7-3,.,TRBJ2-3,.,CASSLGPYTDTQYF,TGTGCCAGCAGCTTAGGACCCTACACAGATACGCAGTATTTT
TRBV6-1,.,TRBJ2-2,.,CASKLNSGNTGELFF,TGTGCCAGCAAGCTGAATTCGGGGAACACCGGGGAGCTGTTTTTT
TRBV15,.,TRBJ1-1,few,CATSFRQNTEAFF,TGTGCCACCAGCTTCCGACAGAACACTGAAGCTTTCTTT
TRBV5-5,TRBD2,TRBJ2-1,.,CASRGGLAGGRSSYNEQFF,TGTGCCAGCAGGGGCGGACTAGCGGGAGGGCGGAGCTCCTACAATGAGCAGTTCTTC
TRBV9,.,TRBJ2-7,many,CASSADSLSYEQYF,TGTGCCAGCAGCGCCGACAGCCTCTCCTACGAGCAGTACTTC
TRBV27,.,TRBJ1-1,many,CASSLTPGQRGNTEAFF,TGTGCCAGCAGTTTAACCCCAGGACAAAGGGGGAACACTGAAGCTTTCTTT
TRBV29-1,.,TRBJ1-1,few,CSVVTATEAFF,TGCAGCGTTGTGACTGCCACTGAAGCTTTCTTT
TRBV7-2,.,TRBJ2-7,once,CASSLAGGSYEQYF,TGTGCCAGCAGCTTAGCAGGGGGTTCCTACGAGCAGTACTTC
TRBV6-6,TRBD2,TRBJ2-5,.,CASTETEREVVETQYF,TGTGCCAGCACGGAGACAGAGCGGGAGGTCGTGGAGACCCAGTACTTC
TRBV12-5,.,TRBJ2-5,.,CASVDRASGAQYF,TGTGCTAGTGTCGATAGAGCGAGTGGGGCCCAGTACTTC
TRBV7-3,.,TRBJ2-3,.,CASSQQGRLGLNTDTQYF,TGTGCCAGCAGCCAGCAGGGGCGATTGGGACTAAACACAGATACGCAGTATTTT
TRBV7-2,.,TRBJ2-7,.,CASSLASGTSYEQYF,TGTGCCAGCAGCTTAGCTAGCGGAACCTCCTACGAGCAGTACTTC
TRBV6-5,TRBD1,TRBJ2-7,.,CASSHDGTGSREQYF,TGTGCCAGCAGTCACGACGGGACAGGGTCACGCGAGCAGTACTTC
TRBV18,TRBD1,TRBJ1-5,.,CASSEGTGERQPQHF,TGTGCCAGCTCAGAAGGGACAGGGGAAAGACAGCCCCAGCATTTT
TRBV6-1,TRBD2,TRBJ2-7,.,CASSEMLAGAHEQYF,TGTGCCAGCAGTGAAATGCTAGCGGGAGCCCACGAGCAGTACTTC
TRBV7-2,TRBD1,TRBJ2-7,.,CASSQSGTGHYEQYF,TGTGCCAGCAGCCAGTCCGGGACAGGACACTACGAGCAGTACTTC
TRBV4-3,.,TRBJ2-7,.,CASSQTLLASYEQYF,TGCGCCAGCAGCCAAACCCTCTTGGCTTCCTACGAGCAGTACTTC
TRBV18,TRBD1,TRBJ2-7,.,CASSLGQGSYEQYF,TGTGCCAGCTCACTGGGACAGGGGTCCTACGAGCAGTACTTC
TRBV7-9,TRBD1,TRBJ1-3,many,CASSRRTGPTSGNTIYF,TGTGCCAGCAGCCGGAGGACAGGACCCACCTCTGGAAACACCATATATTTT
TRBV28,.,TRBJ2-2,once,CASSLGATGELFF,TGTGCCAGCAGTTTGGGGGCGACCGGGGAGCTGTTTTTT
TRBV6-4,TRBD1,TRBJ1-2,.,CASSEQGVGYGYTF,TGTGCCAGCAGTGAACAGGGGGTCGGCTATGGCTACACCTTC
TRBV28,.,TRBJ2-1,.,CASRPGTAGHNEQFF,TGTGCCAGCAGACCGGGGACAGCGGGCCACAATGAGCAGTTCTTC
TRBV5-1,TRBD1,TRBJ1-2,.,CASSLDQGAGGYTF,TGCGCCAGCAGCTTGGACCAGGGGGCCGGTGGCTACACCTTC
TRBV5-5,TRBD2,TRBJ2-1,few,CASSADGRATYNEQFF,TGTGCCAGCAGCGCGGACGGGAGGGCCACCTACAATGAGCAGTTCTTC
TRBV7-2,.,TRBJ1-1,.,CASSPRHLVFF,TGTGCCAGCAGCCCTCGGCATCTCGTTTTCTTT
TRBV7-9,.,TRBJ1-1,few,CASSLDGASYTEAFF,TGTGCCAGCAGCTTAGACGGGGCTTCGTACACTGAAGCTTTCTTT
TRBV19,TRBD2,TRBJ2-7,.,CASSIQAGRNLYEQYF,TGTGCCAGTAGTATCCAGGCCGGGAGGAATTTATACGAGCAGTACTTC
TRBV7-9,TRBD2,TRBJ2-5,.,CASSNSSGRAKETQYF,TGTGCCAGCAGCAATTCTAGCGGGAGGGCCAAGGAGACCCAGTACTTC
TRBV19,TRBD2,TRBJ2-5,.,CASKLAGSQETQYF,TGTGCCAGTAAGCTAGCGGGATCCCAAGAGACCCAGTACTTC
TRBV7-3,TRBD1,TRBJ1-1,.,CASRTGPNTEAFF,TGTGCCAGTAGGACAGGACCGAACACTGAAGCTTTCTTT
TRBV28,TRBD1,TRBJ1-2,few,CASRTGGDSGYTF,TGTGCCAGCAGGACAGGGGGAGACAGTGGCTACACCTTC
TRBV28,.,TRBJ1-2,few,CASSPGGGWSYTF,TGTGCCAGCAGTCCCGGCGGGGGTTGGAGCTACACCTTC
TRBV2,.,TRBJ2-3,.,CASSEDSPTDTQYF,TGTGCCAGCAGTGAAGACTCCCCCACAGATACGCAGTATTTT
TRBV7-7,.,TRBJ2-5,.,CASSSGHQGETQYF,TGTGCTAGCAGCTCGGGACACCAAGGGGAGACCCAGTACTTC
TRBV4-2,TRBD2,TRBJ2-3,.,CASSQGLSGSGADTQYF,TGTGCCAGCAGCCAAGGCCTGAGCGGGAGTGGTGCAGATACGCAGTATTTT
TRBV5-8,.,TRBJ2-5,.,CASLFQIQETQYF,TGTGCCAGCCTCTTTCAGATCCAAGAGACCCAGTACTTC
TRBV9,.,TRBJ2-1,.,CASSVARGSYNEQFF,TGTGCCAGCAGCGTAGCTAGGGGCTCCTACAATGAGCAGTTCTTC
TRBV2,TRBD2,TRBJ2-3,.,CASSGLAGITDTQYF,TGTGCCAGCAGTGGACTAGCGGGAATCACAGATACGCAGTATTTT
TRBV5-4,.,TRBJ1-2,.,CASSLGRQNYGYTF,TGTGCCAGCAGCTTAGGCCGGCAAAACTATGGCTACACCTTC
TRBV18,TRBD2,TRBJ2-2,.,CASSPLAGDHGELFF,TGTGCCAGCTCACCACTAGCGGGAGACCACGGGGAGCTGTTTTTT